The next 19 T cell receptor beta chains were all read from a single sample in a study of CD8 T cells in ankylosing spondylitis. Study-wide results and limits: Characteristic of ankylosing spondylitis blood, it appeared, was a TCR beta motif comprising roughly 8 highly homologous variants.

What these receptors recognize is not known. Each CDR3 protein is one row after TCRdb ran MiXCR on the 5' RACE reads. The sample shows about 390,000 distinct CDR3 sequences, 20% to 25% of them seen only once. Sequencing input: blood, either unsorted or a sorted T cell fraction (not recorded which). These receptors were obtained from a male donor with ankylosing spondylitis.

This clonotype was seen only a few times. J is TRBJ2-2 and V is TRBV24-1; 8 bases map to TRBD2. The V gene end was trimmed by 5 bases and the J gene end by 4 bases; junction bases not matched to a gene: 5. The CDR3 length is 15 residues. CDR1 and CDR2 (germline): KGHDR, SFDVKD. The CDR3 reads CATSVGRDFTGELFF. The CDR3 DNA reads TGTGCCACCAGTGTCGGGAGGGACTTCACCGGGGAGCTGTTTTTT.

This clonotype appeared a few times. The V gene is TRBV5-1, the J gene TRBJ2-3; 9 bases are shared with TRBD1. After removal of 6 bases from V and 3 bases from J, the junction contained 8 bases not matched to a gene. The CDR3 contains 15 residues. Germline-derived CDR1 and CDR2 are SGHRS and YFSETQ. The CDR3 nucleotides read TGCGCCAGCACCGCCGGGACAGGGATAACAGATACGCAGTATTTT. As protein: CASTAGTGITDTQYF.

This clonotype showed up just once. The chain recombines TRBV4-1 with TRBJ2-4; maybe TRBD1 (5 bases). The CDR3 covers 18 residues. The V end lost 1 base, the J end lost 0 bases, and 16 bases lay between the germline ends. From germline, CDR1 is MGHRA and CDR2 YSYEKL. CDR3 in DNA: TGCGCCAGCAGCCAAGTCTTTAGACAGACGGTAGCCAAAAACATTCAGTACTTC. It yields the protein CASSQVFRQTVAKNIQYF.

This chain connects TRBV5-1 to TRBJ2-1; 9 nucleotides agree with TRBD2. The J segment lost 1 base and the V segment lost 6 bases, leaving 5 bases of the junction unmatched. This CDR3 is built from 15 residues. The germline CDR1 and CDR2 sequences are SGHRS and YFSETQ. The CDR3 sequence: CASNLAGPSYNEQFF. CDR3 nucleotides: TGCGCCAGCAACCTAGCGGGACCTTCCTACAATGAGCAGTTCTTC.

The chain carries TRBV25-1 and TRBJ2-4, with TRBD1 as a possible D gene (5 bases). The V gene lost 5 bases and the J gene lost 7 bases, with 9 bases spanning the gap. The CDR3 is made up of 12 amino acids. Germline values: CDR1 MGHDK, CDR2 SYGVNS. The CDR3 here is CASSSRANIQYF. The CDR3 bases are TGTGCCAGCAGTAGCAGGGCGAACATTCAGTACTTC.

The chain links TRBV5-1 to TRBJ1-2; D is uncertain. The CDR3 loop spans 13 amino acids. Trimming stripped 5 bases from V and 3 bases from J, with 11 bases between. The germline CDR1 and CDR2 sequences are SGHRS and YFSETQ. DNA for the CDR3: TGCGCCAGCAGTTCTCTGGAGGACTATGGCTACACCTTC. This encodes CASSSLEDYGYTF. The complete variable domain, with remaining parts taken from reference TRBV5-1 and TRBJ1-2, reads KAGVTQTPRYLIKTRGQQVTLSCSPISGHRSVSWYQQTPGQGLQFLFEYFSETQRNKGNFPGRFSGRQFSNSRSEMNVSTLELGDSALYLCASSSLEDYGYTFGSGTRLTVV.

A few counts support this clonotype. The chain is built from TRBV6-9 and TRBJ2-1; 12 bases match TRBD2. With 1 base clipped from V and 1 base from J, the junction kept 8 bases outside the gene matches. Germline V lookup: CDR1 MNHGY, CDR2 SVAAGI. There are 19 residues in the CDR3. This CDR3 is CASSYLNEGTSGSYNEQFF. The CDR3 DNA reads TGTGCCAGCAGTTATTTAAACGAGGGGACTAGCGGGTCCTACAATGAGCAGTTCTTC.

This clonotype appeared a few times. The chain combines TRBV6-5 with TRBJ1-1, with 10 nucleotides matching TRBD1. The CDR3 runs 17 residues. J was trimmed by 6 bases and V by 0 bases; bases with no gene match: 10. Germline V gene sequence: CDR1 MNHEY, CDR2 SVGAGI. The CDR3 region is CASSYSTAGTGVAEAFF. The CDR3 DNA is TGTGCCAGCAGTTACTCGACAGCCGGGACAGGGGTAGCTGAAGCTTTCTTT.

V and J are TRBV28 and TRBJ1-1; the D gene is possibly TRBD1 (5 bases). V lost 5 bases, J lost 6 bases, and 13 bases lay in between. The CDR3 runs to 13 residues. CDR1 is MDHEN, CDR2 SYDVKM, per germline. The CDR3 is CASSEGSRAEAFF. The DNA of the CDR3 is TGTGCCAGCAGTGAGGGGAGCCGCGCTGAAGCTTTCTTT.

V and J are TRBV20-1 and TRBJ2-7, with D tentatively TRBD2 (5 bases). This CDR3 has 16 residues. V lost 1 base and J lost 6, with 22 bases in between. In germline, CDR1 is DFQATT, CDR2 SNEGSKA (reference sequence). The CDR3 spells CSARGGLGSALGEQYF. The CDR3 region has the DNA TGCAGTGCTAGAGGAGGGTTGGGAAGCGCACTAGGCGAGCAGTACTTC.

This clonotype was counted a few times. This sequence joins TRBV7-9 and TRBJ1-5, with 9 nucleotides matching TRBD1. V shed 5 bases and J 6 bases; nucleotides not matched to a gene: 8. The germline gives CDR1 SEHNR, CDR2 FQNEAQ (reference sequence). The CDR3 extends over 15 amino acids. The CDR3 DNA follows: TGTGCCAGCAGCCTCTCGGGACAGGGCATTCAGCCCCAGCATTTT. It encodes CASSLSGQGIQPQHF.

This clonotype was observed at least ten times. The genes are TRBV29-1 and TRBJ2-7; 9 bases are a match to TRBD1. The germline CDR1 and CDR2 sequences are SQVTM and ANQGSEA. Losses at the gene ends were 4 bases for V and 3 bases for J; bases not matched to a gene: 7. The CDR3 runs 14 residues. The CDR3 spells CSVVNRDRVYEQYF. The CDR3 DNA is TGCAGCGTTGTAAACCGGGACAGGGTCTACGAGCAGTACTTC.

This clonotype was counted only a few times. The rearrangement uses TRBV2 and TRBJ1-4, with TRBD1 as a possible D gene (5 bases). The CDR3 consists of 14 residues. V was trimmed by 3 bases and J by 9 bases, leaving 14 bases between them. The germline CDR1 and CDR2 sequences are SNHLY and FYNNEI. In DNA, the CDR3 is TGTGCCAGCAGTGAGCGGGGCGACGTTAAAAAACTGTTTTTT. It yields the protein CASSERGDVKKLFF. Using reference TRBV2 and TRBJ1-4 for the parts outside the CDR3, the full variable domain is EPEVTQTPSHQVTQMGQEVILRCVPISNHLYFYWYRQILGQKVEFLVSFYNNEISEKSEIFDDQFSVERPDGSNFTLKIRSTKLEDSAMYFCASSERGDVKKLFFGSGTQLSVL.

The table lists this clonotype with a few counts. The chain couples TRBV25-1 to TRBJ1-6; possible D gene TRBD1, 6 bases. V shed 1 base and J shed 6 bases, with 7 bases lying between them. This CDR3 contains 14 residues. CDR1 and CDR2 (germline): MGHDK, SYGVNS. The CDR3 coding sequence is TGTGCCAGCAGTGAATCACAGGGTAATTCACCCCTCCACTTT. Its translation is CASSESQGNSPLHF.

This clonotype has a handful of counts. This sequence joins TRBV20-1 and TRBJ2-1; TRBD1 aligns across 12 bases. Germline V gene lookup returns CDR1 DFQATT and CDR2 SNEGSKA (reference sequence). This CDR3 has 15 residues. The trim removed 6 bases at V and 4 bases at J, leaving 7 bases unmatched. CDR3 sequence (DNA): TGCAGTGCAAGGGACAGGGGGCGGAATTACAATGAGCAGTTCTTC. Residues: CSARDRGRNYNEQFF.

This clonotype was seen a few times. This rearrangement joins TRBV28 to TRBJ2-1; no clear D. Trimming left V 3 bases short and J 4 bases short, with 10 bases between. The CDR3 has 14 amino acids. The germline V gene has CDR1 MDHEN and CDR2 SYDVKM. The chain's CDR3 is CASSLLRLYNEQFF. CDR3 DNA sequence: TGTGCCAGCAGTTTGCTGAGACTTTACAATGAGCAGTTCTTC.

This chain joins TRBV11-3 and TRBJ2-3, with D unresolved. Trimming cost V 6 bases and J 2 bases, with 12 bases left between them. The CDR3 has 14 amino acids. The V gene's germline CDR1 is SGHNT and CDR2 YENEEA. CDR3 sequence reads: CASRARDVTDTQYF. CDR3 in DNA: TGTGCCAGCAGAGCGAGAGATGTCACAGATACGCAGTATTTT.

The rearrangement uses TRBV5-1 and TRBJ2-1, with 8 bases identical to TRBD1. The germline V gene encodes CDR1 SGHRS and CDR2 YFSETQ. V lost 6 bases, J lost 0 bases, and 5 bases stayed unmatched. The CDR3 has 15 residues. The CDR3 sequence is CASKQGEGSYNEQFF. The DNA for the CDR3 is TGCGCCAGCAAACAGGGGGAAGGCTCCTACAATGAGCAGTTCTTC.

This chain connects TRBV12-3 or TRBV12-4 to TRBJ2-2, with 8 nucleotides matching TRBD1. The CDR3 sequence is 16 residues long. Trimming removed 6 bases from V and 1 base from J; junction bases left unmatched: 7. CDR3 sequence reads: CASRPSGTGNTGELFF. Written as DNA, the CDR3 is TGTGCCAGCAGACCCTCCGGGACAGGGAACACCGGGGAGCTGTTTTTT.